These 10 T cell receptor beta chains originate from one sample sequenced in a study of CD8 T cells in Susac syndrome (dated by TCRdb to about 2019). To prepare the library, the immunoSEQ multiplex PCR assay was applied. RNA was extracted with the RNeasy kit and roughly 0.45 to 1 ug was reverse transcribed using random hexamers. TCRdb trimmed the raw reads at Q25, called clones with MiXCR and kept productive beta chains. For every CDR3 protein sequence, its rows merge into one entry that carries the most common genes and DNA. The sample profile shows approximately 120,000 distinct CDR3 sequences; 80% to 95% of them were found once. Of the sample, less than 0.4% is held by the ten largest clones. What was sequenced was CD8+ T cells from PBMCs. These receptors came from a human donor with multiple sclerosis.

The chain recombines TRBV9 with TRBJ1-6; D is ambiguous. The V end lost 1 base, the J end lost 10 bases, and 15 bases lay between the germline ends. The CDR3 totals 15 residues. Germline lookup yields CDR1 SGDLS and CDR2 YYNGEE. The CDR3 here is CASSVSGGSTSPLHF. The CDR3 nucleotides are TGTGCCAGCAGCGTAAGCGGAGGGTCGACCTCACCCCTCCACTTT.

The chain recombines TRBV3-1 with TRBJ2-7; D assignment may be TRBD1 or TRBD2 (5 bases each). The germline V and J ends were trimmed by 6 bases and 5 bases, with 17 bases remaining between them. Germline CDR1 LGHDT, CDR2 YNNKEL (reference sequence). This CDR3 contains 14 residues. The CDR3 sequence is CASRGEGRRHEQYF. The CDR3, as DNA: TGTGCCAGCAGGGGCGAGGGGCGCCGCCACGAGCAGTACTTC.

This clonotype was seen a single time. The rearrangement links TRBV9 to TRBJ2-2; 11 bases map to TRBD2. The trim removed 3 bases at V and 2 bases at J, leaving 9 bases unmatched. CDR1 and CDR2 (germline): SGDLS, YYNGEE. The CDR3 sequence is 18 residues long. CDR3 sequence: CASSAAGSGRVNTGELFF. The CDR3 DNA reads TGTGCCAGCAGCGCCGCGGGTAGCGGGAGGGTTAACACCGGGGAGCTGTTTTTT.

The J gene is TRBJ2-3, the V gene TRBV27, with a weak D call TRBD2 (5 bases). Germline V gene data show CDR1 as MNHEY and CDR2 as SMNVEV (reference sequence). The CDR3 loop spans 13 amino acids. The germline V and J ends were trimmed by 6 bases and 5 bases, with 12 bases remaining between them. Here the CDR3 DNA reads TGTGCCAGCAGCCGTTGGGCGGGAGATACGCAGTATTTT. Amino acids: CASSRWAGDTQYF.

This clonotype was seen more than once but under ten times. The CDR3: CAWSVLRLYEQYF. CDR3 sequence (DNA): TGTGCCTGGAGTGTACTCCGACTATACGAGCAGTACTTC. The chain recombines TRBV30 with TRBJ2-7, with D possibly matching TRBD2 (5 bases). CDR1 and CDR2 from the germline V gene are GTSNPN and SVGIG (reference sequence). There are 13 residues in the CDR3. The V gene lost 0 bases and the J gene lost 4 bases, with 10 bases spanning the gap.

The chain combines TRBV9 with TRBJ2-6; tentative D call: TRBD1 (5 bases). Between the trimmed V and J ends, which lost 1 base and 0 bases, there was a span of 14 bases. This CDR3 is built from 18 residues. Germline loops: CDR1 SGDLS, CDR2 YYNGEE. CDR3 in amino acids: CASSVLSGHPSGANVLTF. The CDR3 nucleotides read TGTGCCAGCAGCGTACTCTCCGGACACCCCTCTGGGGCCAACGTCCTGACTTTC. Using reference TRBV9 and TRBJ2-6 for the parts outside the CDR3, the full variable domain is DSGVTQTPKHLITATGQRVTLRCSPRSGDLSVYWYQQSLDQGLQFLIQYYNGEERAKGNILERFSAQQFPDLHSELNLSSLELGDSALYFCASSVLSGHPSGANVLTFGAGSRLTVL.

This chain connects TRBV13 to TRBJ2-5, with 11 positions matching TRBD2. CDR1 is PRHDT, CDR2 FYEKMQ, per germline (reference sequence). V shed 0 bases and J 1 base; nucleotides not matched to a gene: 7. This CDR3 region has 18 residues. The CDR3, as DNA: TGTGCCAGCAGCTTAGGAACTAGCGGGGGCCCCACCCAAGAGACCCAGTACTTC. This encodes CASSLGTSGGPTQETQYF.

The rearrangement uses TRBV5-1 and TRBJ1-1; tentatively, D is TRBD1 (6 bases). The germline gives CDR1 SGHRS, CDR2 YFSETQ. Trimming pared 4 bases from V and 1 base from J, leaving 20 bases between. This CDR3 spans 17 amino acids. The CDR3 spells CASSPPSTGIPNTEAFF. Here the CDR3 DNA reads TGCGCCAGCAGCCCCCCCTCCACAGGGATACCGAACACTGAAGCTTTCTTT.

The chain joins TRBV30 to TRBJ2-1, with D possibly matching TRBD2 (6 bases). The V end lost 0 bases, the J end lost 8 bases, and 11 bases lay between the germline ends. There are 13 residues in the CDR3. Germline V gene sequence: CDR1 GTSNPN, CDR2 SVGIG (reference sequence). The CDR3 region has the DNA TGTGCCTGGAGTGTTGCGGGATCTTATGAGCAGTTCTTC. Translated: CAWSVAGSYEQFF.

The rearrangement uses TRBV6-1 and TRBJ2-5, with 10 bases lining up with TRBD2. This CDR3 comprises 15 residues. CDR1 is MNHNS and CDR2 is SASEGT in the germline V gene. Trimming took 5 bases from V and 3 from J; bases not matched to a gene: 6. The CDR3 is CASSPRTSGKETQYF. The CDR3 DNA reads TGTGCCAGCAGTCCCCGGACTAGCGGAAAAGAGACCCAGTACTTC.